The present TCR beta chain was sequenced within a study of blood T cells in healthy people across ages (dated by TCRdb to between 2015 and 2017). Background on the whole study: In model experiments, template switching captured roughly one uniquely barcoded TCR beta cDNA molecule for every two T cells. Using deep sequencing normalized with unique cDNA molecular identifiers, the study measured how TCR beta repertoire diversity changes with age. The donors were divided into four age groups: young (average around 17 years), middle-aged (about 39), aged (about 61) and long-lived (about 80). For two donors (one aged 18 to 30 and one aged 80 or older), the study analyzed two additional independent replicas of 1 million unique cDNA reads from the same blood draw. To avoid experimental bias, donors of different ages were distributed randomly across sequencing lanes.

The CDR3 holds 15 amino acids from the cysteine to the phenylalanine. CDR3 DNA is the only sequence kept; it has 45 bases, read in frame from the first base. The germline V gene specifies SQVTM as CDR1 and ANQGSEA as CDR2. At the junction V is shortened by 2 bases and J by 3 bases, with 17 bases in between. General conclusions and limits of the study: Estimates of total diversity from one million sequenced T cells were regarded as lower bounds and underestimates. Donor CMV infection status was unknown, potentially confounding age-related changes in expanded clonotypes. Compared with the aged group, the long-lived group had more naive CD4+ T cells, fewer expanded clones and increased TCR diversity, suggesting age selection. A strong correlation was found between observed TCR beta diversity and the percentage of naive T cells measured by flow cytometry. As age increased, observed TCR beta diversity per million T cells dropped in a roughly linear way, and a significant reduction was already evident by age 40. Conclusive comparison of naive and antigen-experienced compartments was prevented by the profiling of bulk unsorted PBMCs.

This clonotype came up a few times. Its specific antigen is unknown. No much larger clone exists at a distance of one base, and base qualities are not known. The method was 5' RACE. Sequencing instrument: Illumina HiSeq 2500. The second PCR ran for roughly 7 to 11 cycles and used a J-beta primer mix along with a sample-barcoded 5' primer. Each TCR beta cDNA molecule received a unique molecular identifier from a template-switch 5' adaptor carrying 12 random nucleotides. Each sample yielded at least 2.5 million CDR3-containing paired-end reads. First-strand cDNA was synthesized from all RNA with the Mint cDNA synthesis kit, primed by a TRBC-specific oligonucleotide. After uracil-DNA glycosylase treatment, a first 18-cycle PCR used universal primers M1SS and BC2_uni_R on all cDNA. Concerning the study's data processing: For normalization, 1 million high-quality reads, each with a distinct molecular identifier, were randomly selected from each sample. Reads with shared molecular identifiers were discarded instead of being binned into consensus sequences. CDR3 identification, clonotype clustering and error correction used MiTCR with a Q25 quality threshold and the strictest error-elimination algorithm. A nonparametric unseen species model using Euler transformation provided a lower-bound estimate of total TCR beta diversity. The public reads were reprocessed in TCRdb via fastp at Q25 and MiXCR, keeping in-frame beta chains. Each CDR3 protein gets just one entry, which takes the most common genes and DNA from the rows behind it. The authors' filters were not applied to this entry. The sample table contains roughly 680,000 distinct CDR3 sequences; only one count was recorded for roughly 50% of them. The biggest ten clones account for 25% to 35% of the sample.

The roughly 39 donors, aged 6 to 90 years, were systemically healthy Caucasian individuals from Russia. Each donor gave 8.5 to 10 milliliters of peripheral blood, collected into EDTA-treated Vacutainer tubes. PBMCs were isolated by Ficoll-Paque density-gradient centrifugation, with at least 6.5 million obtained per sample. Trizol reagent was used to extract total RNA from the PBMCs, yielding at least 6 micrograms per sample. For every donor, flow cytometry on a PBMC aliquot measured the percentage of naive CD45RAhigh/CD27high T cells. Sequenced material: blood. The sequence is built from TRBV29-1 and TRBJ2-7; the D gene is perhaps TRBD2, on 5 matching bases. The sequence was collected from a woman aged 60 to 75 in good health. At the DNA level, the sequence is TGCAGCGTTGAAATGTCGGTGGAGGAGGACTACGAGCAGTACTTC. Its protein product is CSVEMSVEEDYEQYF.